This record concerns one TCR beta chain sequence. Its antigen remains unidentified. Per-base quality was not reported, and no clone a single base away is much larger than it. This specimen belongs to a study of graft-versus-host responses after intestinal transplantation (dated by TCRdb to about 2021). In the study overall: The transplants that recipients received were multivisceral, liver-intestinal, or isolated intestinal. Anti-thymocyte globulin induction was given to all recipients, followed by maintenance tacrolimus and steroids for about 3 years. Of the roughly 24 intestinal transplant recipients enrolled in the cohort, one of whom was a retransplant, a few patients without pretransplant specimens were excluded. Rather than being sequenced by the commercial service, samples from a few later patients were sequenced in-house on an Illumina MiSeq and processed with MiXCR. Alloreactive clones were identified by sequencing pre-transplant mixed lymphocyte reaction products and comparing them with unstimulated pre-transplant donor and recipient T cells. After intestinal transplantation, graft-versus-host and host-versus-graft alloreactive T cell clones in the graft, circulation and bone marrow were tracked using bulk TCR-beta CDR3 sequencing. Donor T cell macrochimerism was defined as a peak of at least 4% donor T cells among recipient peripheral blood mononuclear cells.

Including cysteine and phenylalanine, the CDR3 has 15 amino acids. Only CDR3 DNA is held: 45 bases, read in frame from base 1. Via the germline V gene, CDR1 is KGHSH and CDR2 LQKENI. Cut back by 3 bases and 0 bases, the V and J ends lie 9 bases apart. General study outcomes and caveats: Conclusions were limited by the relatively low number and heterogeneity of intestinal transplant patients. GvH clones were found in recipient bone marrow, and some of the GvH clones appeared earlier in ileal mucosa or blood, which is consistent with an intestinal mucosal origin. Early after transplant, peak levels of circulating GvH clones were found to be associated with declines in HvG clones. In the allografts of patients with donor T cell macrochimerism, GvH to HvG T cell clonal ratios were high.

Receptor libraries were prepared by the immunoSEQ multiplex PCR assay. In most patients, genomic DNA was isolated using the Qiagen DNeasy Blood and Tissue Kit and sent frozen to Adaptive Biotechnologies for TCR sequencing. High-throughput TCR-beta CDR3 sequencing of genomic DNA from most patients was performed by Adaptive Biotechnologies. On the authors' methods: Adaptive's ImmunoSEQ software supplied the TCR sequencing data for 18 patients, while MiXCR and VDJtools were used to process a few other patients. To correct CD4 versus CD8 sorting errors, sequences present in both subsets at a frequency ratio below 5:1 were removed. CDR3 nucleotide sequences shared between donor and recipient were removed because their origin could not be assigned. At least 2-fold expansion over unstimulated cells and a minimum CFSE-low frequency of 0.002% (template counts) or 0.001% (read counts) were required for clones to be classified as alloreactive. A clone was considered mappable if detected in the sequenced pre-transplant spleen, lymph node, or MLR CFSE-low populations of the donor or recipient. Cumulative frequency of alloreactive clones was calculated as a percentage of all sequences weighted by copy number. TCRdb holds this immuneACCESS table with in-frame rearrangements only. Some clones are missing; in checked studies, unresolved V genes explain under half, and the rest has no known cause. That table gives V, J and clone size, and the DNA gave D and trimming. This sample has some 140,000 clones in its table, and approximately 90% of those were observed once. The ten top clones hold roughly 0.15% of the sample.

The time point label here, explained by the study, means: cells obtained before transplantation from donor or recipient. CD3+CD4+ and CD3+CD8+ populations were FACS-sorted from unstimulated pre-transplant donor and recipient cells taken from spleen or lymph nodes. The sequencing here drew on unstimulated CD4+ T cells sorted from spleen or lymph node cells, taken before intestinal transplant. The chain is assembled from TRBV18 and TRBJ2-4, and the D gene may be TRBD1, 5 bases matching. This sequence was found in a human donor who received an intestinal transplant. CDR3 protein: CASSPPGIAKNIQYF. The nucleotide sequence is given as TGTGCCAGCTCACCCCCAGGGATAGCCAAAAACATTCAGTACTTC.